These 20 T cell receptor beta chains share one sample of origin, sequenced in a study of blood T cell repertoires in COVID-19. Method: immunoSEQ multiplex PCR; TCRdb's copy keeps in-frame clones and lacks some. The sample contains approximately 500,000 clones, about 89% of which appear only once. The material sequenced was peripheral blood. Receptors were obtained from a woman aged 45-59 years with COVID-19, enrolled during active disease.

The CDR3 spells CASSLGGQAFF. The DNA for the CDR3 is TGTGCCAGCAGCTTAGGGGGCCAAGCTTTCTTT. The J gene is TRBJ1-1, the V gene TRBV11-3; D possibly corresponds to TRBD1 (5 bases). CDR1 and CDR2 from the germline V gene are SGHNT and YENEEA. V lost 1 base and J 9 bases, leaving 6 bases between the germline ends. The CDR3 runs to 11 residues.

This sequence joins TRBV12-3 or TRBV12-4 and TRBJ1-6; no definite D call. This CDR3 comprises 13 residues. Trimming cost V 1 base and J 9 bases, with 7 bases left between them. CDR3 protein: CASSLDRSSPLHF. CDR3 DNA sequence: TGTGCCAGCAGTTTAGACAGATCTTCACCCCTCCACTTT.

This clone was found a few times. The chain carries TRBV19 and TRBJ2-2, with 8 bases that match TRBD1. Per germline, CDR1 LNHDA and CDR2 SQIVND (reference sequence). CDR3 size: 15 residues. The V and J ends lost 6 bases and 5 bases, in that order; junction bases with no gene match: 8. DNA of the CDR3: TGTGCCAGTAGCGAATGGACAGGGCGGACCGGGGAGCTGTTTTTT. Its translation is CASSEWTGRTGELFF.

V and J are TRBV27 and TRBJ1-4; the match to TRBD1 covers 8 bases. Germline-derived CDR1 and CDR2 are MNHEY and SMNVEV (reference sequence). Trimming cost V 6 bases and J 0 bases; bases outside gene matches: 6. There are 16 residues in the CDR3. DNA for the CDR3: TGTGCCAGCAGATCGGTGGGACAGGCAACTAATGAAAAACTGTTTTTT. This codes for CASRSVGQATNEKLFF.

This chain uses TRBV18 with TRBJ2-7, with TRBD1 matching over 10 bases. Germline V gives CDR1 KGHSH, CDR2 LQKENI. CDR3 size: 13 residues. V lost 6 bases to trimming and J lost 1 base; unmatched junction nucleotides: 0. The chain's CDR3 is CASSGQGSYEQYF. CDR3 coding DNA: TGTGCCAGCTCGGGACAGGGGTCCTACGAGCAGTACTTC.

The rearrangement joins TRBV19 to TRBJ1-5, with 8 bases aligning to TRBD1. This CDR3 is built from 14 residues. V lost 10 bases and J lost 4; bases outside the gene matches: 9. The germline V gene has CDR1 LNHDA and CDR2 SQIVND (reference sequence). This chain's CDR3 is CATEQGGGNQPQHF. CDR3 nucleotides: TGTGCCACTGAACAGGGGGGGGGTAATCAGCCCCAGCATTTT.

This clone came up once. This chain connects TRBV11-2 to TRBJ1-3; D may be TRBD1 (6 bases). The CDR3 is 16 amino acids. The ends were cut back, 7 bases at V and 0 bases at J, with 16 bases in the middle. The V gene's germline CDR1 is SGHAT and CDR2 FQNNGV. In DNA, the CDR3 is TGTGCCAGCACCCGGGGAGGGGGACACTCTGGAAACACCATATATTTT. This encodes CASTRGGGHSGNTIYF.

The rearrangement uses TRBV5-6 and TRBJ1-2, with 9 bases fitting TRBD1. Germline V gene data show CDR1 as SGHDT and CDR2 as YYEEEE. With V trimmed by 6 bases and J by 7 bases, 7 bases remained unmatched. CDR3 size: 13 residues. This CDR3 is CASTEQGAGGYTF. The CDR3 nucleotides read TGTGCCAGCACCGAACAGGGGGCTGGTGGCTACACCTTC.

This sequence joins TRBV6-5 and TRBJ1-4; 9 bases align to TRBD1. CDR1 is MNHEY, CDR2 SVGAGI, per germline. The V and J ends lost 6 bases and 5 bases, in that order; junction bases with no gene match: 7. The CDR3 consists of 15 residues. The CDR3 coding sequence is TGTGCCAGCAGGCCTCTCGGGACAGGGAATGAAAAACTGTTTTTT. Translation gives CASRPLGTGNEKLFF.

The chain uses TRBV30 and TRBJ2-1; 9 bases map to TRBD2. Per germline, CDR1 GTSNPN and CDR2 SVGIG (reference sequence). J lost 3 bases, V lost 5 bases, and 8 bases had no gene match. This CDR3 is 15 amino acids long. In nucleotides, the CDR3 is TGTGCCTGGTTTTTAGCGGGGGAGATCTACAATGAGCAGTTCTTC. It specifies CAWFLAGEIYNEQFF.

The chain has TRBV25-1 and TRBJ2-7, with a possible D match to TRBD1 (6 bases). Germline V CDR1 and CDR2: MGHDK, SYGVNS. There are 12 residues in the CDR3. V lost 6 bases and J 4 bases, leaving 10 bases between the germline ends. CDR3 nucleotide sequence: TGTGCCAGCAGGGGCAGGGGATACGAGCAGTACTTC. This gives the protein CASRGRGYEQYF.

This clone was seen only once. The rearrangement links TRBV7-2 to TRBJ2-7; 14 bases fit TRBD2. Germline lookup yields CDR1 SGHTA and CDR2 FQGNSA. The length of the CDR3 is 15 residues. V lost 5 bases, J lost 3 bases, and 3 bases stayed unmatched. The CDR3 region is CASSLGTSGGYEQYF. CDR3 in DNA: TGTGCCAGCAGCCTCGGGACTAGCGGGGGCTACGAGCAGTACTTC. The entire variable domain, with the rest obtained from reference TRBV7-2 and TRBJ2-7, is as follows: GAGVSQSPSNKVTEKGKDVELRCDPISGHTALYWYRQSLGQGLEFLIYFQGNSAPDKSGLPSDRFSAERTGGSVSTLTIQRTQQEDSAVYLCASSLGTSGGYEQYFGPGTRLTVT.

V is TRBV18 and J is TRBJ2-1, with 8 bases aligning to TRBD2. The V gene's germline CDR1 is KGHSH and CDR2 LQKENI. V shed 1 base, J shed 9 bases, and the junction held 11 bases outside the gene matches. The CDR3 is made up of 16 amino acids. Here the CDR3 DNA reads TGTGCCAGCTCACCACGGGGCGGGGGGAACCCCGGTGAGCAGTTCTTC. Translation: CASSPRGGGNPGEQFF.

The CDR3 reads CSASGRDTYEQYF. Here the CDR3 DNA reads TGCAGTGCTAGTGGCAGGGACACCTACGAGCAGTACTTC. The chain is built from TRBV20-1 and TRBJ2-7; perhaps TRBD1 as D (6 bases). Germline V gene lookup returns CDR1 DFQATT and CDR2 SNEGSKA (reference sequence). Trimming cost V 3 bases and J 2 bases, with 11 bases left between them. CDR3 size: 13 residues.

The chain is built from TRBV27 and TRBJ1-6; no clear D. Trimming removed 0 bases at V and 9 bases at J, with 12 bases between. This CDR3 contains 15 residues. Germline loops: CDR1 MNHEY, CDR2 SMNVEV (reference sequence). The DNA of the CDR3 is TGTGCCAGCAGTTTATCCAGAGGGTCTGGTTCACCCCTCCACTTT. Its protein product is CASSLSRGSGSPLHF.

V usage is TRBV7-3 and J usage is TRBJ2-1; possible D gene TRBD2, 6 bases. CDR3 length equals 15 residues. Germline V gene sequence: CDR1 SGHTA, CDR2 FQGTGA. The ends were cut back, 5 bases at V and 6 bases at J, with 17 bases in the middle. The CDR3: CASSHLGRGINEQFF. The CDR3 DNA reads as TGTGCCAGCAGCCATTTAGGGCGGGGTATCAATGAGCAGTTCTTC.

The chain recombines TRBV6-5 with TRBJ1-4; D remains ambiguous. Trimming removed 6 bases at V and 5 bases at J, with 10 bases between. CDR1 is MNHEY and CDR2 is SVGAGI in the germline V gene. The CDR3 consists of 13 residues. The CDR3 DNA is TGTGCCAGCAGAGGCAGCGCCAATGAAAAACTGTTTTTT. Its protein product is CASRGSANEKLFF.

J is TRBJ1-1 and V is TRBV25-1; 10 nucleotides agree with TRBD1. The CDR3 runs 14 residues. V lost 11 bases and J lost 2; bases outside the gene matches: 8. From germline, CDR1 is MGHDK and CDR2 SYGVNS. The CDR3 DNA follows: TGTGCCTCCCGGGACAGGGGTCATAACACTGAAGCTTTCTTT. Protein: CASRDRGHNTEAFF.

This clone was seen more than once but under ten times. The chain uses TRBV7-6 and TRBJ2-5; TRBD1 agrees at 7 bases. The CDR3 contains 14 residues. The V gene end was trimmed by 5 bases and the J gene end by 1 base; junction bases not matched to a gene: 4. CDR1 and CDR2 from the germline V gene are SGHVS and FNYEAQ. The CDR3 reads CASSPWDSQETQYF. For the CDR3, the DNA is TGTGCCAGCAGCCCCTGGGACAGCCAAGAGACCCAGTACTTC.

The V and J genes are TRBV29-1 and TRBJ2-3; TRBD1 aligns across 9 bases. CDR1 and CDR2 (germline): SQVTM, ANQGSEA. V shed 6 bases and J 3 bases; nucleotides not matched to a gene: 4. CDR3 size: 13 residues. The CDR3 is CSVRDRVTDTQYF. The CDR3 nucleotides read TGCAGCGTCCGGGACAGGGTGACAGATACGCAGTATTTT.